A single sample is the source of the 20 T cell receptor beta chains below, sequenced in a study of response to subunit inactivated influenza vaccine. In TCRdb, the RT-PCR reads were re-called with MiXCR into one record per CDR3 protein. Counted here are almost 600,000 distinct CDR3 sequences, 13% to 15% occurring once; the ten biggest clones make up roughly 11%. The input for sequencing was PBMCs from blood, taken 11 to 12 days after vaccination. The source is a man aged 45-65 years who received an inactivated influenza vaccine.

The chain has TRBV5-1 and TRBJ2-1; 7 bases match TRBD2. V trimming: 4 bases; J trimming: 4 bases; junction bases outside the gene matches: 5. Per germline, CDR1 SGHRS and CDR2 YFSETQ. The CDR3 contains 14 residues. The CDR3 spells CASSRSGEYNEQFF. For the CDR3, the DNA is TGCGCCAGCAGCCGAAGCGGGGAGTACAATGAGCAGTTCTTC.

This clonotype showed up just a few times. The V call is TRBV29-1, the J call TRBJ2-1; D is unresolved. CDR3 length: 12 residues. CDR1 and CDR2 (germline): SQVTM, ANQGSEA. The V end lost 4 bases, the J end lost 5 bases, and 9 bases lay between the germline ends. This CDR3 is CSVVPYNNEQFF. The CDR3 nucleotides read TGCAGCGTTGTCCCCTACAACAATGAGCAGTTCTTC.

V gene TRBV29-1 combines with J gene TRBJ1-4, with D hard to call. Deletions cut 6 bases from V and 7 bases from J, with 12 bases between. This CDR3 is 12 amino acids long. CDR1 is SQVTM and CDR2 is ANQGSEA in the germline V gene. The CDR3 reads CSVLDGFEKLFF. DNA for the CDR3: TGCAGCGTATTGGACGGATTTGAAAAACTGTTTTTT.

This clonotype showed up many times. V and J are TRBV7-8 and TRBJ2-5, with TRBD1 as a possible D gene (5 bases). The CDR3 is 16 amino acids. Trimming removed 3 bases at V and 4 bases at J, with 18 bases between. Germline CDR1 reads SGHVS; CDR2 reads FQNEAQ. CDR3 sequence: CASSLGPSPKSETQYF. The CDR3 DNA sequence: TGTGCCAGCAGCTTGGGGCCCTCACCGAAGTCAGAGACCCAGTACTTC.

The sample holds a few counts of this clonotype. This rearrangement joins TRBV28 to TRBJ2-2; D perhaps matches TRBD1 (6 bases). Germline V CDR1 and CDR2: MDHEN, SYDVKM. Deletions cut 5 bases from V and 4 bases from J, with 14 bases between. This CDR3 comprises 15 residues. The CDR3 loop is CASSDQDRLTGELFF. DNA of the CDR3: TGTGCCAGCAGTGACCAGGACAGACTCACCGGGGAGCTGTTTTTT.

V usage is TRBV12-3 or TRBV12-4 and J usage is TRBJ1-5; possibly TRBD1 for D (5 bases). Trimming took off 6 bases at V and 2 bases at J, with 11 bases between the two ends. The CDR3 totals 14 residues. The CDR3 protein is CASSTGARNQPQHF. CDR3 bases: TGTGCCAGCAGCACCGGGGCCCGCAATCAGCCCCAGCATTTT.

The chain carries TRBV5-4 and TRBJ1-1; D gene ambiguous. This CDR3 has 14 residues. V lost 0 bases and J lost 1, with 7 bases in between. Germline assignment: CDR1 SGHNT and CDR2 YYREEE (reference sequence). The CDR3 reads CASSLGAPNTEAFF. CDR3 DNA sequence: TGTGCCAGCAGCTTGGGGGCCCCGAACACTGAAGCTTTCTTT. The variable domain in full, completed from reference TRBV5-4 and TRBJ1-1, reads ETGVTQSPTHLIKTRGQQVTLRCSSQSGHNTVSWYQQALGQGPQFIFQYYREEENGRGNFPPRFSGLQFPNYSSELNVNALELDDSALYLCASSLGAPNTEAFFGQGTRLTVV.

In this sample, this clonotype turned up a few times. The V and J genes are TRBV10-3 and TRBJ2-1, with 7 bases that match TRBD2. CDR3 size: 10 residues. CDR1 ENHRY and CDR2 SYGVKD come from the germline V gene. The V gene end was trimmed by 10 bases and the J gene end by 9 bases; junction bases not matched to a gene: 3. The CDR3 protein is CATREVEQFF. The DNA for the CDR3 is TGTGCCACCCGGGAGGTTGAGCAGTTCTTC.

The V gene is TRBV7-2, the J gene TRBJ2-7; 9 bases are shared with TRBD1. The CDR3 contains 14 residues. V gave up 6 bases and J gave up 7 bases; unmatched junction bases: 10. CDR1 is SGHTA and CDR2 is FQGNSA in the germline V gene. CDR3 nucleotides: TGTGCCAGCAGATCACAGGGGGCGCTAGGAGAGCAGTACTTC. Its translation is CASRSQGALGEQYF. The full variable domain, in which reference TRBV7-2 and TRBJ2-7 provide the parts outside the CDR3, is GAGVSQSPSNKVTEKGKDVELRCDPISGHTALYWYRQSLGQGLEFLIYFQGNSAPDKSGLPSDRFSAERTGGSVSTLTIQRTQQEDSAVYLCASRSQGALGEQYFGPGTRLTVT.

The table lists this clonotype with a few counts. The J gene is TRBJ2-5, the V gene TRBV29-1; D perhaps matches TRBD1 (5 bases). Germline V lookup: CDR1 SQVTM, CDR2 ANQGSEA. Trimming pared 3 bases from V and 5 bases from J, leaving 16 bases between. CDR3 length: 14 amino acids. CDR3: CSVDWQGVRETQYF. Here the CDR3 DNA reads TGCAGCGTTGACTGGCAGGGCGTTCGGGAGACCCAGTACTTC.

This rearrangement joins TRBV5-1 to TRBJ1-1; 8 positions agree with TRBD1. Looked up from germline, CDR1 is SGHRS and CDR2 is YFSETQ. CDR3 length: 13 amino acids. V lost 3 bases, J lost 4 bases, and 2 bases stayed unmatched. The CDR3 here is CASSWTGITEAFF. CDR3 nucleotides: TGCGCCAGCAGCTGGACAGGGATCACTGAAGCTTTCTTT.

This clonotype was detected only a few times. This rearrangement joins TRBV11-2 to TRBJ2-2; D is perhaps TRBD1 (5 bases). V was shortened by 1 base and J by 5 bases, with 11 bases between the two germline ends. The germline CDR1 and CDR2 sequences are SGHAT and FQNNGV. The CDR3 is made up of 15 amino acids. DNA for the CDR3: TGTGCCAGCAGCTTAGGTGGGGCGCGGACCGGGGAGCTGTTTTTT. It is translated as CASSLGGARTGELFF.

This clonotype was seen more than once but under ten times. The rearrangement links TRBV11-2 to TRBJ1-5; 9 nucleotides line up with TRBD1. Looked up from germline, CDR1 is SGHAT and CDR2 is FQNNGV. The CDR3 contains 15 residues. V lost 5 bases to trimming and J lost 4 bases; unmatched junction nucleotides: 6. CDR3 residues: CASSRGTGTNQPQHF. The CDR3 DNA follows: TGTGCCAGCAGCCGAGGGACAGGGACAAATCAGCCCCAGCATTTT.

This clonotype was detected many times. This chain uses TRBV19 with TRBJ2-1, with TRBD1 matching 8 bases. Germline V CDR1 and CDR2: LNHDA, SQIVND (reference sequence). Unmatched junction bases numbered 8, after V lost 5 bases and J lost 2 bases. The CDR3 runs 16 residues. The CDR3 is CASSPTGGQPYNEQFF. Here the CDR3 DNA reads TGTGCCAGTAGTCCTACAGGGGGACAACCCTACAATGAGCAGTTCTTC.

V usage is TRBV6-6 and J usage is TRBJ1-1; D may be TRBD1 (5 bases). This CDR3 has 13 amino acids. Trimming shortened V by 7 bases and J by 2 bases, and 11 bases separated the two germline ends. The germline gives CDR1 MNHNY, CDR2 SVGAGI (reference sequence). The CDR3 nucleotides are TGTGCCAGCACGGTAGGGACTAACACTGAAGCTTTCTTT. Translated, it gives CASTVGTNTEAFF.

This clonotype was detected ten times or more. The chain joins TRBV6-1 to TRBJ1-1; the D gene is possibly TRBD1 (5 bases). The CDR3 covers 15 residues. Looked up from germline, CDR1 is MNHNS and CDR2 is SASEGT. V was trimmed by 5 bases and J by 2 bases, leaving 15 bases between them. This CDR3 is CASSTTGTVNTEAFF. The CDR3 region has the DNA TGTGCCAGCAGTACGACCGGGACGGTAAACACTGAAGCTTTCTTT.

This clonotype was counted a few times. This may be a read error: a much more frequent sequence differs by one nucleotide. The rearrangement uses TRBV6-2 or TRBV6-3 and TRBJ2-2; D gene uncertain. Germline V gives CDR1 MNHEY, CDR2 SVGEGT. The CDR3 runs 14 residues. V dropped 2 bases and J dropped 0 bases, with 4 bases sitting between them. As DNA, the CDR3 is TGTGCCAGCAGTTACCCGGCGAACACCGGGGAGCTGTTTTTT. It translates to CASSYPANTGELFF.

This clonotype was observed a single time. This chain links TRBV10-3 with TRBJ2-7; TRBD2 matches 14 bases. The CDR3 covers 15 residues. Germline V CDR1 and CDR2: ENHRY, SYGVKD. With V trimmed by 4 bases and J by 3 bases, 2 bases remained unmatched. In DNA, the CDR3 is TGTGCCATCAGTGGTGGGACTAGCGGGAGCTACGAGCAGTACTTC. Its protein is CAISGGTSGSYEQYF.

This clonotype was detected many times. The chain combines TRBV12-3 or TRBV12-4 with TRBJ2-1, with TRBD1 matching 9 bases. Trimming cost V 6 bases and J 5 bases; bases outside gene matches: 8. The CDR3 loop spans 15 amino acids. CDR3 amino acids: CASRYTGTGNNEQFF. The CDR3 DNA reads TGTGCCAGCAGGTATACGGGGACAGGGAACAATGAGCAGTTCTTC.

The chain couples TRBV27 to TRBJ2-3; 10 bases are a match to TRBD2. From germline, CDR1 is MNHEY and CDR2 SMNVEV (reference sequence). V lost 5 bases to trimming and J lost 0 bases; unmatched junction nucleotides: 5. There are 16 residues in the CDR3. The CDR3 DNA reads as TGTGCCAGCAGTCCACTAGCGGGGTATAGCACAGATACGCAGTATTTT. It codes for CASSPLAGYSTDTQYF.